This T cell receptor beta chain was sequenced in a study of T cell responses to AZD1222 COVID-19 vaccine. The repertoire was sequenced with immunoSEQ multiplex PCR; TCRdb's copy has only in-frame clones and lacks some. The table has under 150,000 clones, about 90% seen once. Trimming removed 4 bases from V and 3 bases from J; junction bases left unmatched: 6. The germline V gene encodes CDR1 SGHNT and CDR2 YYREEE (reference sequence). There are 15 residues in the CDR3. A word on this clone: Its antigen remains unidentified.

The study, taken as a whole, reports: In the spike-specific TCR repertoire, nearly half reportedly target unmutated variant regions.

The sequence was obtained from an adult in good health. The rearrangement joins TRBV5-4 to TRBJ1-5, with 8 bases identical to TRBD1. Material: peripheral blood, obtained on day 0 of MenACWY control vaccination. In DNA form, the CDR3 reads TGTGCCAGCAGCACGGACAGGGCCCCCAATCAGCCCCAGCATTTT. Its protein is CASSTDRAPNQPQHF.